The T cell receptor beta chain described here comes from a study of post-analysis software for immune sequencing data. General study results and limits: F-measure co-clustering was strong for batch-matched samples.

Remarks on this clonotype: The target antigen is unknown.

Each TCR beta cDNA library carried unique molecular identifiers. Using its own MiXCR run on the PCR reads, TCRdb lists one record per CDR3 protein. The sample has over 250,000 distinct CDR3 sequences; roughly a third are singletons. The specimen sequenced was blood. This TCR was recovered from a girl aged 5-17 years with multiple sclerosis.

CDR3 nucleotide sequence: TGTGCCAGCAGTTTTCGGGAGCCAGATACGCAGTATTTT. Translation gives CASSFREPDTQYF. The gene calls are TRBV27 and TRBJ2-3, with D possibly matching TRBD2 (6 bases). CDR3 length equals 13 residues. Germline V gene data show CDR1 as MNHEY and CDR2 as SMNVEV (reference sequence). Trimming cost V 3 bases and J 4 bases, with 8 bases left between them.